This T cell receptor beta chain was captured by sequencing in a study of radiation and T cells in renal cell carcinoma. Across the whole study: Nephrectomy followed 15 Gy stereotactic body radiation by 4 weeks.

V lost 3 bases, J lost 5 bases, and 10 bases stayed unmatched. The CDR3 extends over 16 amino acids. Germline V CDR1 and CDR2: MNHNS, SASEGT. The count of this clone is one. Method: immunoSEQ multiplex PCR; TCRdb's copy keeps in-frame clones and lacks some. The sample consists of about 140,000 clones, 70% to 90% of them appearing once. Time point meaning: baseline pretreatment blood. Treatment in this sample: 15 Gy SBRT to primary tumor, nephrectomy 4 weeks later. Blood was sampled at baseline, 2 weeks and 4 weeks after SBRT. The sample was blood, taken from a patient whose treatment included radiotherapy and nephrectomy. The receptor was isolated from a woman in her fifties or sixties with renal cell carcinoma. The chain links TRBV6-1 to TRBJ2-3; 8 bases are a match to TRBD1. The CDR3 DNA is TGTGCCAGCAGTGATTTCAGGGCAGGGGGCCAAGATACGCAGTATTTT. Translated: CASSDFRAGGQDTQYF.